This T cell receptor beta chain was sequenced in a study of T cell responses to AZD1222 COVID-19 vaccine. Study-wide points: At baseline, seropositivity was found in only a handful of AZD1222 recipients. Clonal diversity may have been underestimated in mostly white British donors. There were vaccine-associated CD4 TCRs across spike, dominant at 160-218 and 743-854.

Measured with immunoSEQ multiplex PCR; TCRdb has only the in-frame clones, and not every one. The repertoire holds 150,000 to 180,000 clones, with more than 90% as singletons. For this clone: Its antigen is unknown.

The CDR3 consists of 15 residues. Germline V lookup: CDR1 SGHAT, CDR2 FQNNGV. V trimming: 5 bases; J trimming: 3 bases; junction bases outside the gene matches: 8. The receptor was derived from an adult in good health. Specimen: peripheral blood, collected on day 0 of AZD1222 vaccination. V is TRBV11-2 and J is TRBJ2-7; 9 nucleotides align to TRBD1. CDR3 nucleotide sequence: TGTGCCAGCAGCCTAGCTCCGGACAGGGGCTACGAGCAGTACTTC. Protein product: CASSLAPDRGYEQYF.